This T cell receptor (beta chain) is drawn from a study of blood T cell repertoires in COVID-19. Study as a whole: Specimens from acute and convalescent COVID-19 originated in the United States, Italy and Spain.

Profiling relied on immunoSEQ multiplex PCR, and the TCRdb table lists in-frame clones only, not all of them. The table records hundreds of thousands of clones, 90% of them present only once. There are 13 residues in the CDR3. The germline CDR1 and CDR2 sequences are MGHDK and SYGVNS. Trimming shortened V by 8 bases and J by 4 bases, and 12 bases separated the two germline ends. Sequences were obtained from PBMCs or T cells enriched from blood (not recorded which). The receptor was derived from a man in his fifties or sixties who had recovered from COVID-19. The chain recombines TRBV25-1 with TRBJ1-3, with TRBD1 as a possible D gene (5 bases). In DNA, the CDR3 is TGTGCCAGCGGCAGGGCAAACGGAAACACCATATATTTT. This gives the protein CASGRANGNTIYF.